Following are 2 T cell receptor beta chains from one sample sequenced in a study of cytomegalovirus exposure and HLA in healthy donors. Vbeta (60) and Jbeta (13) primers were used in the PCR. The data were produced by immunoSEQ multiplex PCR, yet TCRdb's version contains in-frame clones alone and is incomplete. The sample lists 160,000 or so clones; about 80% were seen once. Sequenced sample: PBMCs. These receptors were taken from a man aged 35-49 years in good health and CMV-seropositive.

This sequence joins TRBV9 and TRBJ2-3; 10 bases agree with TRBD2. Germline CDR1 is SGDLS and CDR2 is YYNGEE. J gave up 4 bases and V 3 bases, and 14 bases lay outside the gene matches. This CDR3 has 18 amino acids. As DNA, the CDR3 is TGTGCCAGCAGCGCCCGGGTGGGTCTAGCGGGAGCGTCAGATACGCAGTATTTT. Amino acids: CASSARVGLAGASDTQYF.

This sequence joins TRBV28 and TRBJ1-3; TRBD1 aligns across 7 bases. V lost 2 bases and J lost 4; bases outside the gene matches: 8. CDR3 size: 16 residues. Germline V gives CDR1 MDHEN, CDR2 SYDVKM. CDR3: CASSLHPGQTGNTIYF. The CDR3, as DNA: TGTGCCAGCAGTTTACATCCGGGACAGACAGGAAACACCATATATTTT.